The sequence of this T cell receptor beta chain was determined in a study of blood T cell repertoires in COVID-19. The protocol was immunoSEQ multiplex PCR, while the TCRdb copy is restricted to in-frame clones and leaves out a portion. The data contain approximately 150,000 clones, approximately 82% of them singletons. CDR1 is SEHNR, CDR2 FQNEAQ, per germline (reference sequence). With 5 bases clipped from V and 1 base from J, the junction kept 7 bases outside the gene matches. This CDR3 is 15 amino acids long. This chain joins TRBV7-9 and TRBJ2-7; 8 bases are a match to TRBD1. The TCR originated in a woman between 65 and 79 years old who had recovered from COVID-19. Sequencing used peripheral blood. CDR3 region: CASSDGTGISYEQYF. The CDR3 DNA reads TGTGCCAGCAGCGACGGGACAGGAATTTCCTACGAGCAGTACTTC.